This TCR beta chain was identified during a study of shared clonotypes between healthy human individuals. Whole-study results and caveats: Collection of samples was limited to blood; tissue repertoires likely differ.

This clone was detected a few times. The antigen remains undetermined. Germline assignment: CDR1 SNHLY and CDR2 FYNNEI. CDR3 length equals 12 residues. V shed 7 bases and J shed 1 base, with 7 bases lying between them. Naive-designated CD8 cells lacked CD45RO, were positively enriched for CCR7, and omitted terminally differentiated effector memory CD45RA+ cells. Nashville, Tennessee was home to all donors, who were Caucasian adults. Generated by immunoSEQ multiplex PCR, the TCRdb table keeps only in-frame clones and is missing some. The table shows millions of clones, with 85% to 95% occurring only once.

The V and J genes are TRBV2 and TRBJ1-1; no clear D. This TCR was recovered from a man aged 18-30 years in good health. Some clones in this sample may be carry-over from other donors' samples. Input material: naive CD8+ T cells from PBMCs. The CDR3 bases are TGTGCCAGCAACCCCGGGAACACTGAAGCTTTCTTT. Protein sequence: CASNPGNTEAFF.